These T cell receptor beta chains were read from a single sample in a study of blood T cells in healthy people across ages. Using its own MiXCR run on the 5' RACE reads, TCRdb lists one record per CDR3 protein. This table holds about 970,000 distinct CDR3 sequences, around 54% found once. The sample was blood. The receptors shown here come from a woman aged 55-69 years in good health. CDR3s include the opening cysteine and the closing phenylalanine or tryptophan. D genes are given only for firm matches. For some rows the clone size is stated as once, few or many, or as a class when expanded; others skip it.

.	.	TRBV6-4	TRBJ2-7	TGTGCCAGGATGTTATACGAGCAGTACTTC	CARMLYEQYF
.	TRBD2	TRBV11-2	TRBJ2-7	TGTGCCAGCAGCTTACCACAGGCGGGACTAGTTCCCACGTTAATATCCTACGAGCAGTACTTC	CASSLPQAGLVPTLISYEQYF
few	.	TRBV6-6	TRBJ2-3	TGTGCCAGCAGTACCGCTAGCTACGATACGCAGTATTTT	CASSTASYDTQYF
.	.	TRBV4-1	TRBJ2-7	TGCGCCGGCAGCCAAGTAGGGACCCGTTCCTACGAGCAGTACTTC	CAGSQVGTRSYEQYF
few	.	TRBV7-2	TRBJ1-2	TGTGCCAGCAGCTTATTGGGCCGGTTTTATGGCTACACCTTC	CASSLLGRFYGYTF
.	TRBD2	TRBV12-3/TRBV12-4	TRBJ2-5	TGTGCCAGCAGCCTGGCGAGCGGGGTGGCGGAGACCCAGTACTTC	CASSLASGVAETQYF
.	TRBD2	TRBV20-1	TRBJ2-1	TGCAGTGCTAGAGATCTCGTGGGACTAGCGGGGAGCTCCTACAATGAGCAGTTCTTC	CSARDLVGLAGSSYNEQFF
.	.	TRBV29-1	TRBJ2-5	TGCAGCGTCCTCCCCCAAAGCGGGGAGACCCAGTACTTC	CSVLPQSGETQYF
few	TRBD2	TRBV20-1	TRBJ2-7	TGCAGCACTAGAACGGGAGGGCCCTACGAGCAGTACTTC	CSTRTGGPYEQYF
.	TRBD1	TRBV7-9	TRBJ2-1	TGTGCCAGCAGCTTACAGGGGGCAGGGAACAATGAGCAGTTCTTC	CASSLQGAGNNEQFF
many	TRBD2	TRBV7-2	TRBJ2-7	TGTGCCAGCAGCTTAGGAGCGGGGGAAGGCTACGAGCAGTACTTC	CASSLGAGEGYEQYF
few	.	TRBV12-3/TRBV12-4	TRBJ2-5	TGTGCCAGCAGTTTTGCTAGAGGAGAGACCCAGTACTTC	CASSFARGETQYF
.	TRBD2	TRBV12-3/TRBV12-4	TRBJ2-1	TGTGCCAGCAGAGAGTTGGGAGGGGTGGGTCAAAATGAGCAGTTCTTC	CASRELGGVGQNEQFF
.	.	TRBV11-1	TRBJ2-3	TGTGCCAGCAGCTTAGACGGGAGACCCACAGATACGCAGTATTTT	CASSLDGRPTDTQYF
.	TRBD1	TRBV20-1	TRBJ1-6	TGCAGTGCTAGAGATATCGCGGGGACAGTTAATTCACCCCTCCACTTT	CSARDIAGTVNSPLHF
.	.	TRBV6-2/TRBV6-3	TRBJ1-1	TGTGCCAGCAAGGAAGCGGCAGTCGACACTGAAGCTTTCTTT	CASKEAAVDTEAFF
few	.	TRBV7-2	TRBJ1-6	TGTGCCAGCAGCTTACCCAGGGAGTCTGCACCCCTCCACTTT	CASSLPRESAPLHF
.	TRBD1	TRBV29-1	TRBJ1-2	TGCAGCGTTGAAGAGGAGACAGGGTATGGCTACACCTTC	CSVEEETGYGYTF
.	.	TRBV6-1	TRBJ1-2	TGTGCCAGCAGTGAATCCCCGAGGTATGGCTACACCTTC	CASSESPRYGYTF
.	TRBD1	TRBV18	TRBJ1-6	TGTGCCAGCTCACCACAGGACAGGGCCGATTCACCCCTCCACTTT	CASSPQDRADSPLHF
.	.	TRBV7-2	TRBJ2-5	TGTGCCAGCAGCCCCCCCCCTGTTTTGGCGGAGCAGTACTTC	CASSPPPVLAEQYF
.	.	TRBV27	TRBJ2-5	TGTGCCAGCAGTTTGAGTTTCGGGTATCAAGAGACCCAGTACTTC	CASSLSFGYQETQYF
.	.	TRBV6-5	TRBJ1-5	TGTGCCAGCAGTTTTAGGGGGGACGATCAGCCCCAGCATTTT	CASSFRGDDQPQHF
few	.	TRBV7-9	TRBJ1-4	TGTGCCAGCAGCCCTAGTTATCAGGGACTTAATGAAAAACTGTTTTTT	CASSPSYQGLNEKLFF
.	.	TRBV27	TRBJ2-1	TGTGCCAGCAGTTTAAGGTGGGGGCTAAGGTTCTTC	CASSLRWGLRFF
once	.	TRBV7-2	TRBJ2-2	TGTGCCAGCAGCTCAGGAAGTAGGGCCGGGGAGCTGTTTTTT	CASSSGSRAGELFF
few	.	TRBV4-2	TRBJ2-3	TGTGCCAGCAGCCAAGTTCGTCAGGCTACGCAGTATTTT	CASSQVRQATQYF
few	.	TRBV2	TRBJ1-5	TGTGCCAGCAGTGTGGACGGTGACAATCAGCCCCAGCATTTT	CASSVDGDNQPQHF
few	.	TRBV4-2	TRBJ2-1	TGTGCCAGCAGCCAAGTTTTTATGGCCGGGACCTATGAGCAGTTCTTC	CASSQVFMAGTYEQFF
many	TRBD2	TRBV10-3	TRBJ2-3	TGTGCCATCAGATCCGGGACTAGCGGGACAGATACGCAGTATTTT	CAIRSGTSGTDTQYF
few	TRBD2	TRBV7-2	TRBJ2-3	TGTGCCAGCAGCTTCGGAGCGGGAGCTAGCACAGATACGCAGTATTTT	CASSFGAGASTDTQYF
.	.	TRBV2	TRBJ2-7	TGTGCCAGCAGCGACCTCAGGGGTAGGTCCTACGAGCAGTACTTC	CASSDLRGRSYEQYF
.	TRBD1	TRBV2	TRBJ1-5	TGTGCCAGCAGTAAGGACAGGGTGGTGGATCAGCCCCAGCATTTT	CASSKDRVVDQPQHF
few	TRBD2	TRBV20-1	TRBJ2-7	TGCAGTGCAAGACTAGCGGGAGTTTTCGAGCAGTACTTC	CSARLAGVFEQYF
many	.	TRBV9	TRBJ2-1	TGTGCCAGCAGTGTGGGTTACAATGAGCAGTTCTTC	CASSVGYNEQFF
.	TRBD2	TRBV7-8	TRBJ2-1	TGTGCCAGCAGATACCATTGGACTAGCGGGCAGAGCTCCTACAATGAGCAGTTCTTC	CASRYHWTSGQSSYNEQFF
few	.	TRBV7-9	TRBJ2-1	TGTGCCAGCAGCTTTATCGGGCAGAGCTCCTACAATGAGCAGTTCTTC	CASSFIGQSSYNEQFF
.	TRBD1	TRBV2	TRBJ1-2	TGTGCCAGCATAAGCTCGGACAGGGGTGGCTACACCTTC	CASISSDRGGYTF
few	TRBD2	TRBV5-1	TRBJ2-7	TGCGCCAGCAGCTTGTCGGGCGGGAGTATCGGCTACGAGCAGTACTTC	CASSLSGGSIGYEQYF
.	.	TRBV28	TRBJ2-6	TGTGCCAGCAGTGTCGATGGGGCCAACGTCCTGACTTTC	CASSVDGANVLTF
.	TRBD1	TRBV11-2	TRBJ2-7	TGTGCCAGCAATGGACAGGCTAAAACCTCTTTTAGCGAGCAGTACTTC	CASNGQAKTSFSEQYF
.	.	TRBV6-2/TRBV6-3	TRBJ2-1	TGTGCCAGCAGTATCAGAAATGAGCAGTTCTTC	CASSIRNEQFF